The rows below give T cell receptor beta chains drawn from one sample of a study of blood T cell repertoires in COVID-19. Measured with immunoSEQ multiplex PCR; TCRdb has only the in-frame clones, and not every one. Among some 180,000 clones, roughly 84% were seen once, and the ten largest hold over 10%. Sequencing was carried out using peripheral blood. The receptors originated from a human donor in a cohort sampled during active COVID-19. The CDR3 runs from the conserved cysteine through the conserved F or W. A D gene is named only where the DNA matches it firmly. Not all rows give a size; the values are once, few, many and, for expanded clones, a class.

CDR3aa,CDR3nt,abundance,v_gene,len,j_gene,d_gene
CASSLGDRRAGELFF,TGTGCCAGCAGCTTAGGGGACAGGCGGGCCGGGGAGCTGTTTTTT,.,TRBV7-2,15,TRBJ2-2,TRBD1
CASSLDAGATDTQYF,TGCGCCAGCAGCTTGGATGCGGGAGCCACAGATACGCAGTATTTT,.,TRBV5-1,15,TRBJ2-3,TRBD2
CASLSAGREQYF,TGTGCCAGCTTGTCAGCGGGAAGAGAGCAGTACTTC,.,TRBV28,12,TRBJ2-7,TRBD2
CASSLIAGGPGELFF,TGTGCCAGCAGCTTAATAGCGGGAGGGCCCGGGGAGCTGTTTTTT,.,TRBV7-9,15,TRBJ2-2,TRBD2
CATIAVQETQYF,TGTGCCACTATAGCGGTCCAAGAGACCCAGTACTTC,.,TRBV2,12,TRBJ2-5,.
CASLGDRENTEAFF,TGTGCCAGCCTTGGGGACAGAGAGAACACTGAAGCTTTCTTT,.,TRBV28,14,TRBJ1-1,TRBD1
CASKPRGGLYNEQFF,TGTGCCAGCAAGCCCCGGGGGGGGCTATACAATGAGCAGTTCTTC,.,TRBV7-9,15,TRBJ2-1,TRBD2
CASKSQAGDYEQYF,TGTGCCAGCAAGAGCCAAGCGGGTGACTACGAGCAGTACTTC,.,TRBV7-2,14,TRBJ2-7,.
CASSSADRVPGTEAFF,TGTGCCAGCAGCTCGGCGGACAGGGTGCCGGGCACTGAAGCTTTCTTT,.,TRBV5-4,16,TRBJ1-1,TRBD1
CASSQHRTGSPPAEAFF,TGTGCCAGCAGCCAACATCGGACAGGGAGTCCTCCGGCTGAAGCTTTCTTT,.,TRBV4-2,17,TRBJ1-1,TRBD1
CAMEAGGTEAFF,TGTGCCATGGAGGCAGGTGGTACTGAAGCTTTCTTT,.,TRBV7-9,12,TRBJ1-1,.
CAISDSHSGNTIYF,TGTGCCATCAGTGATTCCCACTCTGGAAACACCATATATTTT,.,TRBV10-3,14,TRBJ1-3,.
CASSLQGVGNEQFF,TGTGCCAGCAGCCTCCAGGGGGTTGGGAATGAGCAGTTCTTC,.,TRBV3-1/TRBV3-2,14,TRBJ2-1,TRBD1
CASSLDPRVDDEQFF,TGCGCCAGCAGCTTGGATCCCAGGGTAGACGATGAGCAGTTCTTC,.,TRBV5-1,15,TRBJ2-1,.
CASSGRTGTRKYNEQFF,TGTGCCAGCAGCGGACGGACCGGGACTCGAAAGTACAATGAGCAGTTCTTC,.,TRBV9,17,TRBJ2-1,.
CASSPLAGAGEQYF,TGTGCCAGCAGTCCACTAGCGGGAGCTGGCGAGCAGTACTTC,few,TRBV27,14,TRBJ2-7,TRBD2
CASSPRRGYEQYF,TGTGCCAGTAGTCCCCGGCGGGGGTACGAGCAGTACTTC,.,TRBV19,13,TRBJ2-7,TRBD2
CASSGSSGAYNEQFF,TGCGCCAGCAGTGGGTCCAGCGGGGCATACAATGAGCAGTTCTTC,.,TRBV10-1,15,TRBJ2-1,TRBD2
CASSRRTGFSPLHF,TGTGCCAGCAGCCGAAGGACAGGGTTTTCACCCCTCCACTTT,.,TRBV28,14,TRBJ1-6,TRBD1
CASSLDGGTYNEQFF,TGTGCCAGCAGCTTAGACGGGGGAACCTACAATGAGCAGTTCTTC,once,TRBV7-2,15,TRBJ2-1,.
CASSSQRPSGPNEQFF,TGTGCCAGCAGCTCCCAGAGACCTAGCGGGCCGAATGAGCAGTTCTTC,once,TRBV7-2,16,TRBJ2-1,TRBD2
CVRTSGRYSTDTQYF,TGTGTCCGGACTAGCGGGAGGTATAGCACAGATACGCAGTATTTT,.,TRBV2,15,TRBJ2-3,TRBD2
CASKAGGGGSYEQYF,TGTGCCAGCAAGGCGGGGGGAGGGGGTTCCTACGAGCAGTACTTC,.,TRBV27,15,TRBJ2-7,TRBD2
CASNPLAGRADTQYF,TGTGCCAGCAACCCTTTGGCAGGGAGGGCAGATACGCAGTATTTT,few,TRBV2,15,TRBJ2-3,TRBD2
CATSSMVPRDTGELFF,TGTGCCACCTCTTCTATGGTACCTCGTGACACCGGGGAGCTGTTTTTT,once,TRBV21-1,16,TRBJ2-2,.
CASSLFAGGSGRAKDEQFF,TGTGCCAGCAGTTTATTCGCCGGAGGTAGCGGGAGGGCCAAGGATGAGCAGTTCTTC,once,TRBV28,19,TRBJ2-1,TRBD2
CASSPPSGRHQPQHF,TGTGCCAGCAGTCCCCCCTCAGGGCGGCACCAGCCCCAGCATTTT,.,TRBV27,15,TRBJ1-5,.
CASSRTQGLSYEQYF,TGTGCCAGCAGCCGTACACAGGGGTTAAGCTACGAGCAGTACTTC,.,TRBV5-4,15,TRBJ2-7,TRBD1
CASSSGTVDSYEQYF,TGCGCCAGCAGCTCTGGGACAGTCGACTCCTACGAGCAGTACTTC,.,TRBV5-1,15,TRBJ2-7,TRBD1
CASRRGSGNTIYF,TGTGCCAGCAGAAGGGGTTCTGGAAACACCATATATTTT,.,TRBV6-5,13,TRBJ1-3,.
CASSQGLAGVVNTGELFF,TGTGCCAGCAGCCAGGGACTAGCGGGAGTAGTTAACACCGGGGAGCTGTTTTTT,once,TRBV3-1/TRBV3-2,18,TRBJ2-2,TRBD2
CASSTLAQEVNEKLFF,TGCGCCAGCTCCACCCTAGCCCAAGAAGTTAATGAAAAACTGTTTTTT,.,TRBV5-1,16,TRBJ1-4,.